A selection of T cell receptor beta chains follows, all from one sample in a study of T cells in Graves' hyperthyroidism and ophthalmopathy. TCRdb recomputed calls from the multiplex PCR reads with MiXCR, one row per CDR3 protein. Of roughly 400,000 distinct CDR3 sequences listed, around 25% are singletons. Sequencing was done on a sample of blood. These receptors were taken from a man in his forties or fifties with Graves' hyperthyroidism. CDR3s include the opening cysteine and the closing phenylalanine or tryptophan. The D gene is left open where the match is weak. Clone sizes are given selectively: once, few, many, or a class where the clone is expanded.

15	TRBJ2-7	-	TRBD1	TRBV5-1	CASSLHGTGGYEQYF	TGCGCCAGCAGCTTACACGGGACAGGGGGATACGAGCAGTACTTC
13	TRBJ2-1	few	-	TRBV5-1	CASSPDGFGEQFF	TGCGCCAGCAGCCCGGACGGTTTTGGTGAGCAGTTCTTC
14	TRBJ1-1	-	TRBD1	TRBV19	CASIEDRENTEAFF	TGTGCCAGTATCGAGGACAGGGAGAACACTGAAGCTTTCTTT
16	TRBJ2-3	few	-	TRBV2	CASRPPSGTLTDTQYF	TGTGCCAGCAGGCCTCCTAGTGGGACCCTCACAGATACGCAGTATTTT
13	TRBJ1-1	-	-	TRBV7-9	CASSLVEGPEAFF	TGTGCCAGCAGCTTAGTGGAGGGTCCTGAAGCTTTCTTT
16	TRBJ2-1	-	TRBD2	TRBV9	CASSAPTSGSWNEQFF	TGTGCCAGCAGCGCCCCTACTAGCGGGAGTTGGAATGAGCAGTTCTTC
15	TRBJ2-7	many	-	TRBV7-9	CASSLESPGDYEQYF	TGTGCCAGCAGCTTAGAGTCCCCCGGTGACTACGAGCAGTACTTC
15	TRBJ1-4	-	TRBD1	TRBV10-3	CAISESTGDNEKLFF	TGTGCCATCAGTGAGTCGACAGGGGATAATGAAAAACTGTTTTTT
15	TRBJ2-6	-	-	TRBV6-1	CASSPSSSGANVLTF	TGTGCCAGCAGCCCGTCCTCCTCTGGGGCCAACGTCCTGACTTTC
15	TRBJ1-4	few	TRBD1	TRBV4-1	CASSQEGRTGEKLFF	TGCGCCAGCAGCCAAGAAGGGCGGACAGGAGAAAAACTGTTTTTT
14	TRBJ2-3	-	TRBD1	TRBV5-6	CASSWGQGGDTQYF	TGTGCCAGCAGCTGGGGACAGGGGGGGGATACGCAGTATTTT
14	TRBJ1-4	-	-	TRBV2	CASSPGTSTEKLFF	TGTGCCAGCAGTCCCGGGACATCTACTGAAAAACTGTTTTTT
16	TRBJ1-5	-	-	TRBV6-1	CASSDGWHHSNQPQHF	TGTGCCAGCAGTGACGGTTGGCACCATAGCAATCAGCCCCAGCATTTT
14	TRBJ2-7	-	-	TRBV5-6	CASSLDHSYYEQYF	TGTGCCAGCAGCTTAGACCACTCATACTACGAGCAGTACTTC
16	TRBJ2-7	-	-	TRBV7-2	CASSLAPAEISYEQYF	TGTGCCAGCAGCTTGGCCCCTGCGGAAATCTCCTACGAGCAGTACTTC
16	TRBJ2-2	-	TRBD2	TRBV11-3	CASSLGGGSGTGELFF	TGTGCCAGCAGCTTAGGTGGCGGGAGTGGAACCGGGGAGCTGTTTTTT
15	TRBJ2-5	-	-	TRBV11-1	CASSLGQVRQETQYF	TGTGCCAGCAGCTTAGGACAGGTCCGCCAAGAGACCCAGTACTTC
14	TRBJ2-7	many	-	TRBV2	CASSEQLPAYEQYF	TGTGCCAGCAGTGAACAGTTACCTGCCTACGAGCAGTACTTC
19	TRBJ1-6	few	-	TRBV28	CASSPGQELLSSYNSPLHF	TGTGCCAGCAGCCCGGGACAAGAACTACTCTCCTCCTATAATTCACCCCTCCACTTT
14	TRBJ2-1	-	TRBD1	TRBV11-2	CASSYGTGLDEQFF	TGTGCCAGCAGCTACGGGACAGGGTTGGATGAGCAGTTCTTC
15	TRBJ1-1	-	-	TRBV30	CAWSVRGVGNTEAFF	TGTGCCTGGAGTGTACGGGGGGTTGGGAACACTGAAGCTTTCTTT
14	TRBJ2-7	few	-	TRBV27	CASRTGGIFYEQYF	TGTGCCAGCCGGACCGGGGGTATATTCTACGAGCAGTACTTC
17	TRBJ2-5	-	-	TRBV6-2/TRBV6-3	CASSYPRQEPGKETQYF	TGTGCCAGCAGTTACCCCCGACAGGAGCCCGGAAAAGAGACCCAGTACTTC
22	TRBJ2-3	-	-	TRBV11-2	CASSSTGEASLGSLISTDTQYF	TGTGCCAGCAGTTCGACGGGAGAAGCTAGTTTAGGTAGTCTCATTAGCACAGATACGCAGTATTTT
15	TRBJ2-1	few	TRBD1	TRBV7-9	CASRQGEYGDNEQFF	TGTGCCAGCAGACAGGGGGAGTATGGGGACAATGAGCAGTTCTTC
17	TRBJ2-3	few	TRBD2	TRBV29-1	CSVVFGLAGASTDTQYF	TGCAGCGTTGTGTTCGGACTAGCGGGAGCTAGCACAGATACGCAGTATTTT
16	TRBJ2-1	-	TRBD2	TRBV27	CASSLRGLAGPNEQFF	TGTGCCAGCAGTTTACGGGGACTAGCTGGTCCCAATGAGCAGTTCTTC
15	TRBJ2-5	few	-	TRBV28	CASRSETGLQETQYF	TGTGCCAGCAGGTCCGAAACAGGGTTACAAGAGACCCAGTACTTC
13	TRBJ1-1	-	-	TRBV12-3/TRBV12-4	CASSLTGATEAFF	TGTGCCAGCAGTTTGACGGGGGCGACTGAAGCTTTCTTT
15	TRBJ1-5	many	TRBD1	TRBV2	CASSMDRVSNQPQHF	TGTGCCAGCAGCATGGACAGGGTTAGCAATCAGCCCCAGCATTTT
16	TRBJ2-1	-	TRBD2	TRBV24-1	CATSDPVAGGPNEQFF	TGTGCCACCAGTGACCCTGTAGCGGGAGGGCCAAATGAGCAGTTCTTC
15	TRBJ2-3	many	TRBD2	TRBV5-1	CASSLGDYDGDTQYF	TGCGCCAGCAGCTTGGGGGACTACGACGGAGATACGCAGTATTTT
15	TRBJ2-3	few	-	TRBV5-1	CASSLTSSVPDTQYF	TGCGCCAGCAGCTTGACCTCTAGCGTTCCAGATACGCAGTATTTT
15	TRBJ2-3	-	-	TRBV5-1	CASRFSPWLADTQYF	TGCGCCAGCAGATTTAGCCCGTGGTTGGCCGATACGCAGTATTTT
13	TRBJ2-5	few	TRBD2	TRBV29-1	CSVGHSGVETQYF	TGCAGCGTGGGGCACAGCGGGGTGGAGACCCAGTACTTC
16	TRBJ2-5	few	-	TRBV7-9	CASSPRQGTRYETQYF	TGTGCCAGCAGCCCACGGCAGGGAACCCGCTATGAGACCCAGTACTTC
12	TRBJ1-2	few	-	TRBV29-1	CSVGGQGQGYTF	TGCAGCGTTGGCGGGCAGGGTCAAGGCTACACCTTC
15	TRBJ2-7	-	-	TRBV19	CASSIADSGRYEQYF	TGTGCCAGTAGTATTGCAGACAGCGGTCGTTACGAGCAGTACTTC
16	TRBJ2-2	-	-	TRBV24-1	CATSGVGTSLTGELFF	TGTGCCACCAGTGGAGTTGGGACATCTCTCACCGGGGAGCTGTTTTTT
16	TRBJ1-1	-	-	TRBV6-1	CASSTQAGRGFGEAFF	TGTGCCAGCAGTACACAGGCCGGGAGGGGCTTCGGTGAAGCTTTCTTT
11	TRBJ2-7	-	-	TRBV6-1	CASIGTYEQYF	TGTGCCAGCATTGGGACTTACGAGCAGTACTTC
15	TRBJ2-1	-	-	TRBV7-3	CASSQMAGGRDEQFF	TGTGCCAGCAGCCAAATGGCAGGGGGGCGCGATGAGCAGTTCTTC
11	TRBJ2-2	few	-	TRBV30	CAGRNTGELFF	TGTGCCGGCCGGAACACCGGGGAGCTGTTTTTT
17	TRBJ1-6	-	-	TRBV6-1	CASSEAGRSSYNSPLHF	TGTGCCAGCAGTGAAGCCGGGAGGAGCTCCTATAATTCACCCCTCCACTTT
16	TRBJ2-1	many	-	TRBV29-1	CSVEPPDREGYNEQFF	TGCAGCGTTGAACCTCCTGACAGGGAGGGCTACAATGAGCAGTTCTTC
14	TRBJ2-7	few	-	TRBV5-1	CASSSSGFSYEQYF	TGCGCCAGCAGCTCCAGCGGTTTCTCCTACGAGCAGTACTTC
15	TRBJ2-5	-	TRBD2	TRBV7-3	CASGETGTSRETQYF	TGTGCCAGCGGGGAGACCGGGACTAGTCGAGAGACCCAGTACTTC
15	TRBJ2-7	-	TRBD1	TRBV5-1	CASSLGTGVVYEQYF	TGCGCCAGCAGCTTAGGGACAGGGGTCGTCTACGAGCAGTACTTC
14	TRBJ2-5	many	TRBD2	TRBV6-1	CASRPPAGGETQYF	TGTGCCAGCAGGCCCCCAGCGGGAGGAGAGACCCAGTACTTC